Listed below are T cell receptor beta chains from one sample, sequenced in a study of regulatory T cells in long-lasting Graves disease. Using its own MiXCR run on the multiplex PCR reads, TCRdb lists one record per CDR3 protein. Found here are over 200,000 distinct CDR3 sequences, 15% to 20% of them singletons; the top ten hold roughly a fifth. The material was peripheral blood mononuclear cells (PBMCs), obtained at new diagnosis, from a patient treated with antithyroid drugs. The receptors come from a female donor with Graves disease. CDR3s include the opening cysteine and the closing phenylalanine or tryptophan. A D gene is named only where the DNA matches it firmly. For some rows the clone size is stated as once, few or many, or as a class when expanded; others skip it.

cdr3_nt cdr3_aa d_call clone_size j_call v_call
TGTGCCAGCAGTGATATAGCTAGCGGGAGGAGGGGCAATGAGCAGTTCTTC CASSDIASGRRGNEQFF TRBD2 many TRBJ2-1 TRBV2
TGTGCCAGCAGTTCACAGAGATATGAAAAACTGTTTTTT CASSSQRYEKLFF . many TRBJ1-4 TRBV6-5
TGTGCCAGCTCTGAAGGGTTTTTAGAAGAGACCCAGTACTTC CASSEGFLEETQYF . many TRBJ2-5 TRBV2
TGTGCCAGCAGGAACAGGGCCGAGCAGTACTTC CASRNRAEQYF . few TRBJ2-7 TRBV5-5
TGTGCCAGCAGTTTGGAAAGGGGTGGCAATCAGCCCCAGCATTTT CASSLERGGNQPQHF . many TRBJ1-5 TRBV6-5
TGTGCCAGCAGTTTGGCGGGAGGGCCCTACGAGCAGTACTTC CASSLAGGPYEQYF TRBD2 many TRBJ2-7 TRBV2
TGCGCCAGTGTACTCGCGGGAGTCTTCAATGAGCAGTTCTTC CASVLAGVFNEQFF TRBD2 . TRBJ2-1 TRBV10-1
TGTGCCATCAGTGAAAGGATTGCGGTGGGCGACTATGGCTACACCTTC CAISERIAVGDYGYTF . . TRBJ1-2 TRBV10-3
TGTGCCAGCAGTTTGCCAGGCTTAAATTCACCCCTCCACTTT CASSLPGLNSPLHF . many TRBJ1-6 TRBV28
TGTGCCACGAGTGACGGGAGATACAATGAGCAGTTCTTC CATSDGRYNEQFF . many TRBJ2-1 TRBV7-9
TGCAGTGCTCGACTAGCGGGAGGGCCGTCCGATACGCAGTATTTT CSARLAGGPSDTQYF TRBD2 many TRBJ2-3 TRBV20-1
TGTGCCAGCAGTCGTCGACGGGGCTCTGGAAACACCATATATTTT CASSRRRGSGNTIYF . many TRBJ1-3 TRBV28
TGTGCCCTGGCCAGGGGGATGGGGGAAAAACTGTTTTTT CALARGMGEKLFF TRBD1 many TRBJ1-4 TRBV30
TGTGCCAGCAGCCCCGTAGGACAGGCCTACAATGAGCAGTTCTTC CASSPVGQAYNEQFF TRBD1 many TRBJ2-1 TRBV11-2
TGCAGCGTTGGGGAGGGCGGGGACGAGCAGTACTTC CSVGEGGDEQYF TRBD2 many TRBJ2-7 TRBV29-1
TGTGCCAGCTCACCACCTAGACTAGCGGGAAGGACCGGGGAGCTGTTTTTT CASSPPRLAGRTGELFF TRBD2 few TRBJ2-2 TRBV18
TGTGCCAGCAGCAACCCGATAAGCTACAATGAGCAGTTCTTC CASSNPISYNEQFF . . TRBJ2-1 TRBV11-3
TGTGCCACCAGTGAAGCTCCGGGACAGGGGCGCGAAAAACTGTTTTTT CATSEAPGQGREKLFF TRBD1 few TRBJ1-4 TRBV24-1
TGTGCCAGCAGCCGACTAGCGGGTATCTACGAGCAGTACTTC CASSRLAGIYEQYF TRBD2 many TRBJ2-7 TRBV5-5
TGTGCCAGCAGTTTCTCCGGACAGGGTCTGAATGAGCAGTTCTTC CASSFSGQGLNEQFF TRBD1 many TRBJ2-1 TRBV12-3/TRBV12-4
TGCAGTGCTAGAGATCCCAGGCTTGACGGAAACACCATATATTTT CSARDPRLDGNTIYF . many TRBJ1-3 TRBV20-1
TGTGCCAGCAGATCGGGGGTGGCGCAGCCCCAGCATTTT CASRSGVAQPQHF . few TRBJ1-5 TRBV28
TGTGCCAGCAGTTTCGGGGCTAGCGGCCACAATGAGCAGTTCTTC CASSFGASGHNEQFF TRBD2 . TRBJ2-1 TRBV28
TGCAGGCCCGCCCAGGGACAGGGTAGCACAGATACGCAGTATTTT CRPAQGQGSTDTQYF TRBD1 many TRBJ2-3 TRBV20-1
TGTGCCAGCAGTTTAGGGGGGGTTGGCTACACCTTC CASSLGGVGYTF . many TRBJ1-2 TRBV12-3/TRBV12-4
TGTGCCAGCAGATTAGGACGGGCTGTTAATTCACCCCTCCACTTT CASRLGRAVNSPLHF . . TRBJ1-6 TRBV7-8
TGTGCCAGTAGTACCTCAAGGGCAGGGGAGGACACTGAAGCTTTCTTT CASSTSRAGEDTEAFF . many TRBJ1-1 TRBV19
TGCGCCAGCAGCTTGGCTAGCGGGAGTCAAGAGACCCAGTACTTC CASSLASGSQETQYF TRBD2 few TRBJ2-5 TRBV5-1
TGCAGTGCTAGACAGGGGCTTTGGAATTCACCCCTCCACTTT CSARQGLWNSPLHF . many TRBJ1-6 TRBV20-1
TGTGCCAGTAGTATAGATTACCGGCTTACCTATGGCTACACCTTC CASSIDYRLTYGYTF . few TRBJ1-2 TRBV19
TGTGCCATCAGTGAAGGACAGGGGGCAGGGGAGACCCAGTACTTC CAISEGQGAGETQYF TRBD1 . TRBJ2-5 TRBV10-3
TGTGCCAGCAGTGCCGCCACAGGGGGTTTAAACATTCAGTACTTC CASSAATGGLNIQYF TRBD1 many TRBJ2-4 TRBV28
TGTGCCATCAGGATAGCGGGCTCCTACGAGCAGTACTTC CAIRIAGSYEQYF TRBD2 . TRBJ2-7 TRBV10-3
TGTGCCAGCAGCTTAGCCCGGGACCAGCAGTACTTC CASSLARDQQYF . many TRBJ2-7 TRBV7-9
TGTGCCAGCAGCCCAACGAGAGGGGGCTACGAGCAGTACTTC CASSPTRGGYEQYF . many TRBJ2-7 TRBV3-1
TGCAGTGCTATACTAGCGGGAGGGCCCAGCGACAATGAGCAGTTCTTC CSAILAGGPSDNEQFF TRBD2 many TRBJ2-1 TRBV20-1
TGCAGTGTCAGGGGGACAGGGGACGAGACCCAGTACTTC CSVRGTGDETQYF TRBD1 many TRBJ2-5 TRBV20-1
TGTGCCAGCAGCTCCACCCCTCTGACTTTTGGCTACACCTTC CASSSTPLTFGYTF . many TRBJ1-2 TRBV7-2
TGTGCCAGCCGGCGACAGGGCAGTAACTATGGCTACACCTTC CASRRQGSNYGYTF TRBD1 . TRBJ1-2 TRBV2
TGTGCCAGCAGTTACAGGGTGGATGAAAAACTGTTTTTT CASSYRVDEKLFF . many TRBJ1-4 TRBV6-5
TGTGCCACCAGCGCAAGGGACAGCCACTACAAGCAGTACTTC CATSARDSHYKQYF TRBD1 few TRBJ2-7 TRBV15
TGCAGTGCTAGAGATCTTCAGGGAGATACGCAGTATTTT CSARDLQGDTQYF . many TRBJ2-3 TRBV20-1
TGTGCCACCAGTGACCAATTTAGCGGGAGCCGAACCGGGGAGCTGTTTTTT CATSDQFSGSRTGELFF TRBD2 many TRBJ2-2 TRBV24-1
TGTGCCAGCACGTTGCGGCAGGTTAATGAAAAACTGTTTTTT CASTLRQVNEKLFF . many TRBJ1-4 TRBV2
TGTGCCTGGAGGGTCGAGCAGTACTTC CAWRVEQYF . . TRBJ2-7 TRBV30
TGCAGTGCTAGAGCCCTCGGACAGGGGGCAGGCGACTATGGCTACACCTTC CSARALGQGAGDYGYTF TRBD1 many TRBJ1-2 TRBV20-1
TGTGCCAGCAGCCGGTATGGAGGGGAGGGCACTGAAGCTTTCTTT CASSRYGGEGTEAFF . . TRBJ1-1 TRBV11-1
TGCAGTGCTGCCCCGTCCTCTTTCGGTGTCAAAAACATTCAGTACTTC CSAAPSSFGVKNIQYF . many TRBJ2-4 TRBV20-1
TGCAGCGTTGACGGGGGCGCAGCTAATGAAAAACTGTTTTTT CSVDGGAANEKLFF . many TRBJ1-4 TRBV29-1
TGTGCCATCAGACCGAGCGGGAGGGAGAATGAGCAGTTCTTC CAIRPSGRENEQFF TRBD2 many TRBJ2-1 TRBV10-3
TGCGCCAGCAGCTTACAAGATACGCAGTATTTT CASSLQDTQYF . many TRBJ2-3 TRBV5-1
TGCAGTGCTAGGGAGGTAATGAACACTGAAGCTTTCTTT CSAREVMNTEAFF . many TRBJ1-1 TRBV20-1
TGTGCCAGCAGCTTAGAGTGGCAAAGCCAAGAGACCCAGTACTTC CASSLEWQSQETQYF . many TRBJ2-5 TRBV11-2